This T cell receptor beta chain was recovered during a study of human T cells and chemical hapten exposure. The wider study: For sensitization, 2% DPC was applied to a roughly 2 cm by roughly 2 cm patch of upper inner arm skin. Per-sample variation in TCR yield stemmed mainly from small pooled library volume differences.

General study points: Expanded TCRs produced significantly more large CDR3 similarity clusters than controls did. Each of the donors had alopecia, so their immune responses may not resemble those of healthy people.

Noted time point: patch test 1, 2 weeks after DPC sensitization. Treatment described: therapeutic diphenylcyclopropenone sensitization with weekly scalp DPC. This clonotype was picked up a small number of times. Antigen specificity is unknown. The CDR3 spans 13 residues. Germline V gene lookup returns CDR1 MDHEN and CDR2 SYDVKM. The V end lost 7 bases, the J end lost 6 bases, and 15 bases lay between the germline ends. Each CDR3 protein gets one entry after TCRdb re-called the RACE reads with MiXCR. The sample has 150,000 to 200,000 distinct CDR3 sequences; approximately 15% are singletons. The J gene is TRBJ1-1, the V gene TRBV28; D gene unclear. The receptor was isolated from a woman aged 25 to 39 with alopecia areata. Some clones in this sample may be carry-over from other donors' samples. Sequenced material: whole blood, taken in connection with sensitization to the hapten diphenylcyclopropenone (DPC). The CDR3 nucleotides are TGTGCCAGCACCCTCTGGTCGCGCCCTGAAGCTTTCTTT. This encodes CASTLWSRPEAFF.